The source of this T cell receptor (beta chain) is a study of T cell responses to AZD1222 COVID-19 vaccine. General study findings and limits: Sampled repertoires all dated from after the peak T cell response. Most donors were white British and more were female, and clonal diversity was possibly underestimated. Spike-specific TCR repertoires showed rising breadth and depth after two AZD1222 doses.

Some clones are missing from TCRdb's copy, which holds only in-frame ones; the method was immunoSEQ multiplex PCR. The table has 200,000 or so clones, about 94% seen once. Of note for this clone: Antigen: not known.

Germline V gene data show CDR1 as LGHNA and CDR2 as YSLEER. This CDR3 comprises 19 residues. After removal of 4 bases from V and 0 bases from J, the junction contained 15 bases not matched to a gene. The sequencing here drew on peripheral blood, taken on day 0 of AZD1222 vaccination. The clonotype originates from an adult in good health. This rearrangement joins TRBV4-3 to TRBJ2-1; 7 positions agree with TRBD1. CDR3 loop: CASSRRQGSIRGSYNEQFF. The CDR3 DNA sequence: TGCGCCAGCAGCCGGAGACAGGGATCGATAAGGGGCTCCTACAATGAGCAGTTCTTC.